Below are 13 T cell receptor beta chains sequenced from a single sample in a study of identical twins. In TCRdb, the 5' RACE reads were re-called with MiXCR into one record per CDR3 protein. Altogether approximately 280,000 distinct CDR3 sequences are present, about 8.1% being singletons, with the ten largest covering less than 2.5%. Another study also made use of these data, one on yellow fever vaccine responses in identical twins.

The sequenced sample was memory (CD45RO+) T cells sorted from blood. The receptors here all came from a woman aged 18-29 years in good health.

This clonotype was detected ten times or more. The V and J genes are TRBV3-1 and TRBJ2-2; D is uncertain. This CDR3 comprises 16 residues. V was trimmed by 0 bases and J by 2 bases, leaving 10 bases between them. Per the germline V gene, CDR1 is LGHDT and CDR2 is YNNKEL (reference sequence). As DNA, the CDR3 is TGTGCCAGCAGCCAAGATCCATCCCCAAACACCGGGGAGCTGTTTTTT. It encodes CASSQDPSPNTGELFF.

This clonotype was observed many times. The chain couples TRBV12-3 or TRBV12-4 to TRBJ2-2; TRBD2 aligns across 10 bases. Unmatched junction bases numbered 6, after V lost 7 bases and J lost 1 base. The CDR3 is 16 amino acids. The DNA for the CDR3 is TGTGCCAGCACCTTAGGACTAGCGGAGAACACCGGGGAGCTGTTTTTT. Protein: CASTLGLAENTGELFF.

This clonotype was recorded many times. The chain links TRBV27 to TRBJ2-7; D unresolved. This CDR3 comprises 15 residues. Germline V gives CDR1 MNHEY, CDR2 SMNVEV (reference sequence). The V end lost 1 base, the J end lost 0 bases, and 10 bases lay between the germline ends. The CDR3 is CASSLLGYSSYEQYF. Written as DNA, the CDR3 is TGTGCCAGCAGTTTATTAGGGTACAGCTCCTACGAGCAGTACTTC.

The chain is built from TRBV28 and TRBJ2-1; 11 nucleotides align to TRBD1. Losses at the gene ends were 5 bases for V and 6 bases for J; bases not matched to a gene: 6. This CDR3 spans 15 amino acids. The germline V gene encodes CDR1 MDHEN and CDR2 SYDVKM. This CDR3 is CASSQGGTGGNEQFF. The CDR3 DNA reads TGTGCCAGCAGTCAAGGGGGGACAGGGGGCAATGAGCAGTTCTTC.

This clonotype has a handful of counts. V usage is TRBV6-1 and J usage is TRBJ2-2, with D tentatively TRBD1 or TRBD2 (5 bases each). The CDR3 has 16 amino acids. Trimming took off 7 bases at V and 4 bases at J, with 19 bases between the two ends. Germline CDR1 is MNHNS and CDR2 is SASEGT. The CDR3 protein is CASTREGQLGTGELFF. The CDR3 DNA is TGTGCCAGCACCCGAGAGGGGCAGTTGGGCACCGGGGAGCTGTTTTTT.

This clonotype was seen only a few times. The chain joins TRBV10-3 to TRBJ2-3, with D unresolved. The CDR3 consists of 15 residues. The V gene lost 6 bases and the J gene lost 4 bases, with 17 bases spanning the gap. The germline gives CDR1 ENHRY, CDR2 SYGVKD. The DNA of the CDR3 is TGTGCCATCAGAGGACGCAGGCGAGGCGCAGATACGCAGTATTTT. Translation: CAIRGRRRGADTQYF.

This clonotype has a handful of counts. V is TRBV20-1 and J is TRBJ1-5; D is undetermined. Germline V lookup: CDR1 DFQATT, CDR2 SNEGSKA (reference sequence). The V end lost 3 bases, the J end lost 0 bases, and 9 bases lay between the germline ends. CDR3 length equals 14 residues. The CDR3 DNA reads as TGCAGTGCTAGTGTGGGTTATAGCAATCAGCCCCAGCATTTT. It translates to CSASVGYSNQPQHF.

This clonotype was counted a few times. The V and J genes are TRBV2 and TRBJ2-5; D might be TRBD1 or TRBD2, each matching 5 bases. V shed 2 bases and J shed 4 bases, with 14 bases lying between them. CDR3 length: 15 residues. Germline-derived CDR1 and CDR2 are SNHLY and FYNNEI. The CDR3 here is CASSENVRDGETQYF. CDR3 sequence (DNA): TGTGCCAGCAGTGAAAATGTTCGGGACGGAGAGACCCAGTACTTC.

The chain has TRBV14 and TRBJ2-6; D remains ambiguous. The V end lost 1 base, the J end lost 0 bases, and 4 bases lay between the germline ends. Germline CDR1 SGHDN, CDR2 FVKESK. The CDR3 is 15 amino acids. The CDR3 here is CASSQGYSGANVLTF. DNA of the CDR3: TGTGCCAGCAGCCAAGGATACTCTGGGGCCAACGTCCTGACTTTC.

This clonotype was seen once. This chain joins TRBV3-1 and TRBJ2-7; a possible D gene is TRBD2 (6 bases). V was cut by 0 bases and J by 6 bases, with 12 bases left in between. This CDR3 has 14 amino acids. Germline assignment: CDR1 LGHDT and CDR2 YNNKEL (reference sequence). In nucleotides, the CDR3 is TGTGCCAGCAGCCAAGATCTTGGAGGGCTCGAGCAGTACTTC. The encoded protein is CASSQDLGGLEQYF.

This clonotype was counted ten times or more. The genes are TRBV4-1 and TRBJ2-2, with D possibly TRBD2 on 6 matching bases. The V end lost 3 bases, the J end lost 0 bases, and 8 bases lay between the germline ends. This CDR3 is 15 amino acids long. Germline lookup yields CDR1 MGHRA and CDR2 YSYEKL. CDR3 nucleotide sequence: TGCGCCAGCAGCCACGGGGACTCGAACACCGGGGAGCTGTTTTTT. It encodes CASSHGDSNTGELFF.

This chain connects TRBV15 to TRBJ2-7; unclear D gene. Germline V gene lookup returns CDR1 LNHNV and CDR2 YYDKDF (reference sequence). V lost 0 bases, J lost 6 bases, and 6 bases lay in between. The CDR3 is 12 residues long. The DNA of the CDR3 is TGTGCCACCAGCAGAGAGTGGGTCGAGCAGTACGTC. It is translated as CATSREWVEQYV.

This chain joins TRBV28 and TRBJ1-2, with D uncertain. Germline loops: CDR1 MDHEN, CDR2 SYDVKM. The CDR3 extends over 12 amino acids. Trimming left V 5 bases short and J 3 bases short, with 7 bases between. This chain's CDR3 is CASSLGHYGYTF. In nucleotides, the CDR3 is TGTGCCAGCAGTCTAGGCCACTATGGCTACACCTTC.